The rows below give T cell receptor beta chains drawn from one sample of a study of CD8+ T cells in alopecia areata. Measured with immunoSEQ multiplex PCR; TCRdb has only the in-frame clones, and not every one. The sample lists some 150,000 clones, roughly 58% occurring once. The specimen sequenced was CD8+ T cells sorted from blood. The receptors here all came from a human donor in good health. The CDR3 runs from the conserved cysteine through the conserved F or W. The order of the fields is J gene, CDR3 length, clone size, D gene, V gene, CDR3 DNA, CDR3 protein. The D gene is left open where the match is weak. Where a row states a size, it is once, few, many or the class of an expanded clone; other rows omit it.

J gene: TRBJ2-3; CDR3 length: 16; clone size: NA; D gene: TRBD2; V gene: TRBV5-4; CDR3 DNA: TGTGCCAGCAGCCAACGCGGACTAGCGGGCACAGATACGCAGTATTTT; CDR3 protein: CASSQRGLAGTDTQYF
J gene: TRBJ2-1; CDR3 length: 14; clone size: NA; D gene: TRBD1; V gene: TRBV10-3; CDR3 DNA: TGTGCCATCAGTGACCGAGACAGGGCACATGAGCAGTTCTTC; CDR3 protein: CAISDRDRAHEQFF
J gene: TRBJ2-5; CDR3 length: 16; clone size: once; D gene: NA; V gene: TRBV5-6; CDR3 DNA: TGTGCCAGCACCGCACCGGGCGCACGGCTCCAAGAGACCCAGTACTTC; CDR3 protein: CASTAPGARLQETQYF
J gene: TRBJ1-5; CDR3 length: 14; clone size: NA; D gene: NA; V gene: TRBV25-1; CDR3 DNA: TGTGCCAGCAGCCGTGCGTTTAGCAATCAGCCCCAGCATTTT; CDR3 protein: CASSRAFSNQPQHF
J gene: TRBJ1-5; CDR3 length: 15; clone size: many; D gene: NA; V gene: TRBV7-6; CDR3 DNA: TGTGCCAGCAGCTCCGCGGCGGGTAGCAATCAGCCCCAGCATTTT; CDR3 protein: CASSSAAGSNQPQHF
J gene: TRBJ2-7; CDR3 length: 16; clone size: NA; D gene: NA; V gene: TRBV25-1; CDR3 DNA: TGTGCCAGCAGTGAAACCTACACGGGACAAAGTGGCGAGCAGTACTTC; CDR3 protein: CASSETYTGQSGEQYF
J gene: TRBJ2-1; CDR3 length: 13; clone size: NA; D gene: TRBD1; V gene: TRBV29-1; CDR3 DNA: TGCAGCGTTGACTCAGGGGGATTGGATGAGCAGTTCTTC; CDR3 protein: CSVDSGGLDEQFF
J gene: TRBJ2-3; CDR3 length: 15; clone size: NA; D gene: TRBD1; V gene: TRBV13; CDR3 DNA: TGTGCCAGCAGCCGAACAGGGGCGGTCGCAGATACGCAGTATTTT; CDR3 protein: CASSRTGAVADTQYF
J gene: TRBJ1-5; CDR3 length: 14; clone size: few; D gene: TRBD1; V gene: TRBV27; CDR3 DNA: TGTGCCAGCAGTCTGGACAGGGGGCATCAGCCCCAGCATTTT; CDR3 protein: CASSLDRGHQPQHF
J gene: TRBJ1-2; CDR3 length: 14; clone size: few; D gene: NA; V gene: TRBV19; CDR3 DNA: TGTGCCAGTAGTACAAACCCGGGGTACTATGGCTACACCTTC; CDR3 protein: CASSTNPGYYGYTF
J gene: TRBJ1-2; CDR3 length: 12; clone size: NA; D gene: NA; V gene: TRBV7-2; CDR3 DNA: TGTGCCAGCAGCTTATACGCGGAAGGCTACACCTTC; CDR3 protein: CASSLYAEGYTF
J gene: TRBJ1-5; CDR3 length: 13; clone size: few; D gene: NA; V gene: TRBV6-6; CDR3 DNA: TGTGCCAGCAGCTGGGGGAGCAATCAGCCCCAGCATTTT; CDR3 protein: CASSWGSNQPQHF
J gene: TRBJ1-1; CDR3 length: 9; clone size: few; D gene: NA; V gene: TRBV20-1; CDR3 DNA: TGCAGTGCTAGCAGGGGAACTTTCTTT; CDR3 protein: CSASRGTFF
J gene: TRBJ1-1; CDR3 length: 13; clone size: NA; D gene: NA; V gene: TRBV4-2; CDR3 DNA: TGTGCCAGCAGCCAAGGTGGATCCACTGAAGCTTTCTTT; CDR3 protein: CASSQGGSTEAFF
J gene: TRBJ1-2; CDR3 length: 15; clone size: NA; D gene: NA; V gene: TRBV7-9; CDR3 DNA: TGTGCCAGCATCCTGCCGACAGACTCTAACTATGGCTACACCTTC; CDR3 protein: CASILPTDSNYGYTF
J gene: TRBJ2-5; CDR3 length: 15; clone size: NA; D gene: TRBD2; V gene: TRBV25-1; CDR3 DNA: TGTGCCAGCAGTTTTAGGCTAGCGGGAAAAGAGACCCAGTACTTC; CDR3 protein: CASSFRLAGKETQYF
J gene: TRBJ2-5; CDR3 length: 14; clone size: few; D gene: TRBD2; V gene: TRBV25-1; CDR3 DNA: TGTGCCAGCGGGGAAGCGGGAGGTGGAGAGACCCAGTACTTC; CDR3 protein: CASGEAGGGETQYF
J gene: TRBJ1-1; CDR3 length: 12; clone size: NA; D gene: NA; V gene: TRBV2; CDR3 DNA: TGTGCCAGTTGGACGCTGAACACTGAAGCTTTCTTT; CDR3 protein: CASWTLNTEAFF
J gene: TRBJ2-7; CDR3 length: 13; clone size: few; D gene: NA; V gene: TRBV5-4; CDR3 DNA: TGTGCCAGCAGCTTGGTTGGTTCTATCGAGCAGTACTTC; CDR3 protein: CASSLVGSIEQYF
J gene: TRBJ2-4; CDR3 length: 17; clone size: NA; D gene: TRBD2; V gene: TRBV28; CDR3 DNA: TGTGCCAGCAGTTTCCCTGAGGGACTAGCGCGTAAAAACATTCAGTACTTC; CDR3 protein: CASSFPEGLARKNIQYF
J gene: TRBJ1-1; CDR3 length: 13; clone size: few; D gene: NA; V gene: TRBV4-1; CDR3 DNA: TGCGCCAGCAGTATGGATGCATGGGATTTAGCTTTCTTT; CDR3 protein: CASSMDAWDLAFF
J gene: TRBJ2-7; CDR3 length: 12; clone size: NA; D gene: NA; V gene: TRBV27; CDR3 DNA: TGTGCCAGCAGCTCTAACCTCCACGAGCAGTACTTC; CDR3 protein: CASSSNLHEQYF
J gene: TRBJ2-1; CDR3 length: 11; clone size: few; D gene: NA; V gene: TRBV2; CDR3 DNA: TGTGCCAGCGCCGACCTCATGGAGCAGTTCTTC; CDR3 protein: CASADLMEQFF
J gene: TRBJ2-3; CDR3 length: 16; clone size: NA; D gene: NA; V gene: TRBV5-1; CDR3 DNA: TGCGCCAGCAGCTTGAACCTTTTGGTGGAAACAGATACGCAGTATTTT; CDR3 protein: CASSLNLLVETDTQYF
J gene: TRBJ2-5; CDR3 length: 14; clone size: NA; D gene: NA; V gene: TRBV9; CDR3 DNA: TGTGCCAGCAGCGTAGGGGGCTCTCGGGAGACCCAGTACTTC; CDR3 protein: CASSVGGSRETQYF
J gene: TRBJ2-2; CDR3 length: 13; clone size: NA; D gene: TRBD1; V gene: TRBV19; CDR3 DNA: TGTGCCACCGTCAACAGGGGCACCGGGGAGCTGTTTTTT; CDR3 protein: CATVNRGTGELFF
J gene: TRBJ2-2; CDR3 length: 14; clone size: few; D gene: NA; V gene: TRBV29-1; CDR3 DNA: TGCAGCGTTGAAACGGGGGTGAACACCGGGGAGCTGTTTTTT; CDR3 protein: CSVETGVNTGELFF
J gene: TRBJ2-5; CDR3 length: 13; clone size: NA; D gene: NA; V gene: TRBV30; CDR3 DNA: TGTGCCTGGAGATCACAGGGAAGGGAGACCCAGTACTTC; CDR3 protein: CAWRSQGRETQYF
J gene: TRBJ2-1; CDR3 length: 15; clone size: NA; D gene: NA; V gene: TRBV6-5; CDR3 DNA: TGTGCCAGCAGTTACTCGGACTTAGCGTCCAATGAGCAGTTCTTC; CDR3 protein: CASSYSDLASNEQFF
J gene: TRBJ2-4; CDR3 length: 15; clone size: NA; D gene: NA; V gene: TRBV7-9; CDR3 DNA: TGTGCCAGCAGCCATCCGACTAGTACCAAAAACATTCAGTACTTC; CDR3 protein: CASSHPTSTKNIQYF
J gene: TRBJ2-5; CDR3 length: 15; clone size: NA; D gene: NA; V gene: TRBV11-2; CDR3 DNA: TGTGCCAGCAGCCCCGAGGGTAGCGGCGAAGAGACCCAGTACTTC; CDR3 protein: CASSPEGSGEETQYF
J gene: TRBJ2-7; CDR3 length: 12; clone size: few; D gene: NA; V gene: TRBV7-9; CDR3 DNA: TGTGCCAGCAGCCTTACTGCGCACGAGCAGTACTTC; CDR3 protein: CASSLTAHEQYF
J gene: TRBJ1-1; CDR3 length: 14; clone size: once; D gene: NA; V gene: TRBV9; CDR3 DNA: TGTGCCAGCAGCGTAGCTGGGACAAACACTGAAGCTTTCTTT; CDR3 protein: CASSVAGTNTEAFF
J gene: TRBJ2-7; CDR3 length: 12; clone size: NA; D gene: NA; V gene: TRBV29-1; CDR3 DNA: TGCAGCGTGGAAAGCGGTAACTACGAGCAGTACTTC; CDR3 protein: CSVESGNYEQYF
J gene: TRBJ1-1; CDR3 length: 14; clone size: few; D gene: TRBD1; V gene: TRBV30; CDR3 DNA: TGTGCCTGGAGTCCCACCACAGGGGTCACTGAAGCTTTCTTT; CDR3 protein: CAWSPTTGVTEAFF
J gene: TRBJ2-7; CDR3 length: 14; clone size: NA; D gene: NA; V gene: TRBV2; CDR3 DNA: TGTGCCAGCAGTGAGGGTCTGGGATACCACGAGCAGTACTTC; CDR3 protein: CASSEGLGYHEQYF
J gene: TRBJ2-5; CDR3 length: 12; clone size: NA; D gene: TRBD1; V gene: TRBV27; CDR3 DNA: TGTGCCAGCGGGGACAGGGGAAAGACCCAGTACTTC; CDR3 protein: CASGDRGKTQYF
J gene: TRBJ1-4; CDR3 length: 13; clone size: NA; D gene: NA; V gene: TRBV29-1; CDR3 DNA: TGCAGCGTTTACAGGGAGAGTGGTGAAAAACTGTTTTTT; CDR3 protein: CSVYRESGEKLFF
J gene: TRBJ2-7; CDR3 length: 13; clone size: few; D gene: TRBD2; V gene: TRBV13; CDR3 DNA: TGTGCCAGCAGCCCGGGGGGATCCTACGAGCAGTACTTC; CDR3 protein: CASSPGGSYEQYF
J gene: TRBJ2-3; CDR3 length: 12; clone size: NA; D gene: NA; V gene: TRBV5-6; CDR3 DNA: TGTGCCAGCAGCTCCGACACAGATACGCAGTATTTT; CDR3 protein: CASSSDTDTQYF
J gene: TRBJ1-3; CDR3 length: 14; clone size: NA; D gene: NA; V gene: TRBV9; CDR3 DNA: TGTGCCAGCAGCGCCGGAGGGGGTGGAAACACCATATATTTT; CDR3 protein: CASSAGGGGNTIYF